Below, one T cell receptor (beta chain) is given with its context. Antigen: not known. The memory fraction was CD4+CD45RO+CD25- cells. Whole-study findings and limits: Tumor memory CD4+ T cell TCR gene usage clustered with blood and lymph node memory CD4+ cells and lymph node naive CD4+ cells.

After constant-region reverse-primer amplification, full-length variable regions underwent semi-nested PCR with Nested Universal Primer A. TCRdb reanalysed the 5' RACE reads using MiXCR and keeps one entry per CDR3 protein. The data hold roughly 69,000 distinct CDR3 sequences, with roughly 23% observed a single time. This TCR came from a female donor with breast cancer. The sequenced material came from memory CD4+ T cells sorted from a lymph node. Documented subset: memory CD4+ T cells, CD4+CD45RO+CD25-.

The CDR3 DNA follows: TGCAGTGCTAGAGACTACAGAGGGACAGGGGACGAGCAGTACTTC. Its translation is CSARDYRGTGDEQYF. This chain uses TRBV20-1 with TRBJ2-7; 10 bases map to TRBD1. Trimming cost V 0 bases and J 5 bases; bases outside gene matches: 7. Germline V gives CDR1 DFQATT, CDR2 SNEGSKA (reference sequence). The CDR3 runs 15 residues.